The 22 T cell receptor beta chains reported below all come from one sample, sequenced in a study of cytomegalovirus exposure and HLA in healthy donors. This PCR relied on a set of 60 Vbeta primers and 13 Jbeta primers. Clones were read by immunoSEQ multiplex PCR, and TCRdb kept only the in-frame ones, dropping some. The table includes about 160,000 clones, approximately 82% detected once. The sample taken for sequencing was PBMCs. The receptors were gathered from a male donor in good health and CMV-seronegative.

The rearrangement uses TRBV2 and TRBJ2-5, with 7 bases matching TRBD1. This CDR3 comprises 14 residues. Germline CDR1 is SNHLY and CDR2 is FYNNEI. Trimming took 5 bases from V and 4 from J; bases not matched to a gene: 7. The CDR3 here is CASSPGQVVETQYF. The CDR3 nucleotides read TGTGCCAGCAGTCCTGGACAGGTAGTAGAGACCCAGTACTTC.

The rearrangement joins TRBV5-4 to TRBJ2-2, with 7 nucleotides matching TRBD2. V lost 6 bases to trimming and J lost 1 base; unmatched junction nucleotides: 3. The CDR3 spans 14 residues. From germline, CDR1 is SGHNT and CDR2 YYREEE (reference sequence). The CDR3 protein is CASNAGENTGELFF. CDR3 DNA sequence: TGTGCCAGCAATGCGGGGGAGAACACCGGGGAGCTGTTTTTT.

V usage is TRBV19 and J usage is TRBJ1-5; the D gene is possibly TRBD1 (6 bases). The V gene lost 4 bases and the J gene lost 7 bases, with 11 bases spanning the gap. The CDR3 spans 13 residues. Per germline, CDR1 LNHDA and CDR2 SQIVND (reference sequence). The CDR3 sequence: CASSTGVTQPQHF. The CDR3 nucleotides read TGTGCCAGTAGTACAGGGGTGACCCAGCCCCAGCATTTT.

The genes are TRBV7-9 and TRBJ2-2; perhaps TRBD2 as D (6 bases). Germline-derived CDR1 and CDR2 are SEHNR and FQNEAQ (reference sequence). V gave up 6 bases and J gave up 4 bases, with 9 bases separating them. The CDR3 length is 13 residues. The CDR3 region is CASRVGGTGELFF. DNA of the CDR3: TGTGCCAGCAGGGTGGGGGGCACCGGGGAGCTGTTTTTT.

This chain's CDR3 is CASSLGSYSNQPQHF. The CDR3 region has the DNA TGTGCCAGCAGCTTGGGGAGCTATAGCAATCAGCCCCAGCATTTT. This rearrangement joins TRBV7-6 to TRBJ1-5; D not resolved. The CDR3 length is 15 residues. Germline-derived CDR1 and CDR2 are SGHVS and FNYEAQ. V lost 3 bases, J lost 0 bases, and 9 bases lay in between.

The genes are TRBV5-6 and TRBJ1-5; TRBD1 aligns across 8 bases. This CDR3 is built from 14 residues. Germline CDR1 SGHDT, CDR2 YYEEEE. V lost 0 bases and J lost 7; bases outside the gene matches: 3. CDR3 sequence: CASSLGTGYQPQHF. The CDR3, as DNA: TGTGCCAGCAGCTTGGGGACAGGGTACCAGCCCCAGCATTTT.

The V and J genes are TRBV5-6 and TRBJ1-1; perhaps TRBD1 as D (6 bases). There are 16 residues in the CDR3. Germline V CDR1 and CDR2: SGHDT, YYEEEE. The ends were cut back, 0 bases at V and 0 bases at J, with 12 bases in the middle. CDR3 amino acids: CASSLAGRGVNTEAFF. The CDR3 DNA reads TGTGCCAGCAGCTTGGCGGGGAGGGGGGTGAACACTGAAGCTTTCTTT.

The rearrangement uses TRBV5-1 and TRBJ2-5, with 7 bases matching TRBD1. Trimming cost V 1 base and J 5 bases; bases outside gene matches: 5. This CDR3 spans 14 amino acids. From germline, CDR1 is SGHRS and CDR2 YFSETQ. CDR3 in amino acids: CASSLTGVGETQYF. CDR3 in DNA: TGCGCCAGCAGCTTGACAGGGGTCGGGGAGACCCAGTACTTC.

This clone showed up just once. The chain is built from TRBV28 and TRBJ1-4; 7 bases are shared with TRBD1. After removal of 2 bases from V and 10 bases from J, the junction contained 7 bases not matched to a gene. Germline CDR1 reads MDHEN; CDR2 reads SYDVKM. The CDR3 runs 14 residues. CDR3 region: CASSLTEGARKLFF. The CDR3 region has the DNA TGTGCCAGCAGTTTAACAGAGGGGGCGCGAAAACTGTTTTTT.

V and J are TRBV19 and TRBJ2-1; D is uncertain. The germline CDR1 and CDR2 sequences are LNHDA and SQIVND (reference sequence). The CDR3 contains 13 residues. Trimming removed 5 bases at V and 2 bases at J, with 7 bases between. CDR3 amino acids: CASSYGAYNEQFF. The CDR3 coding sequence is TGTGCCAGTAGTTACGGAGCCTACAATGAGCAGTTCTTC.

CDR3 in amino acids: CSGRGGATGNTIYF. CDR3 nucleotides: TGCAGCGGCCGTGGTGGGGCGACTGGAAACACCATATATTTT. This rearrangement joins TRBV29-1 to TRBJ1-3; D is perhaps TRBD1 (5 bases). Germline V gene sequence: CDR1 SQVTM, CDR2 ANQGSEA. The CDR3 totals 14 residues. Trimming left V 7 bases short and J 2 bases short, with 15 bases between.

CDR3 bases: TGTGCCAGCAGCTTAAGCCAAGCGGGAGTAGGAGAGACCCAGTACTTC. It yields the protein CASSLSQAGVGETQYF. The chain combines TRBV7-3 with TRBJ2-5; 8 bases align to TRBD2. The CDR3 consists of 16 residues. Trimming removed 1 base from V and 4 bases from J; junction bases left unmatched: 8. Germline-derived CDR1 and CDR2 are SGHTA and FQGTGA. Looking up the rest from reference TRBV7-3 and TRBJ2-5 gives the full variable domain: GAGVSQTPSNKVTEKGKYVELRCDPISGHTALYWYRQSLGQGPEFLIYFQGTGAADDSGLPNDRFFAVRPEGSVSTLKIQRTERGDSAVYLCASSLSQAGVGETQYFGPGTRLLVL.

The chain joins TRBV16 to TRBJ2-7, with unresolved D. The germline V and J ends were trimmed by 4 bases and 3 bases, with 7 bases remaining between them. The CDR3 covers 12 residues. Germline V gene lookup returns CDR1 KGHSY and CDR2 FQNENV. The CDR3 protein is CASSRLFYEQYF. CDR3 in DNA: TGTGCCAGCAGCCGACTCTTCTACGAGCAGTACTTC.

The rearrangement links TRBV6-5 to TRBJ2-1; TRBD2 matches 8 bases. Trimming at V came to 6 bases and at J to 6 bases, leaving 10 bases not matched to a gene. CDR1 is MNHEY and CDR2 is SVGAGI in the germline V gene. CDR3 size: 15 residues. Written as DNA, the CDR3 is TGTGCCAGCAGACCACCGGGAGGGTGGGGCAATGAGCAGTTCTTC. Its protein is CASRPPGGWGNEQFF.

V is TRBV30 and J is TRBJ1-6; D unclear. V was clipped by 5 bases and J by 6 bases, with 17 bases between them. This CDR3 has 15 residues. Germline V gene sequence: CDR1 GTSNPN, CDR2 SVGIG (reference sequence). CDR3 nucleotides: TGTGCCTGGCTAAGGGAGGGAGCCCTTAATTCACCCCTCCACTTT. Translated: CAWLREGALNSPLHF.

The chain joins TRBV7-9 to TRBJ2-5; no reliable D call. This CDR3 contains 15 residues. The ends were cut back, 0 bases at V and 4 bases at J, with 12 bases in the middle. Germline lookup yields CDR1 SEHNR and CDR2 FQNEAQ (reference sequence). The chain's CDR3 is CASSLALGLRETQYF. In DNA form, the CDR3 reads TGTGCCAGCAGCTTAGCTTTGGGCCTACGAGAGACCCAGTACTTC.

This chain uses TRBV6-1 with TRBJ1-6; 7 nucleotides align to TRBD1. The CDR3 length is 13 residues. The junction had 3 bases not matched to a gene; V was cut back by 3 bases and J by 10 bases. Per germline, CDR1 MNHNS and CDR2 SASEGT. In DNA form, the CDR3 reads TGTGCCAGCAGTGACAGGGGGGACTCACCCCTCCACTTT. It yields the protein CASSDRGDSPLHF.

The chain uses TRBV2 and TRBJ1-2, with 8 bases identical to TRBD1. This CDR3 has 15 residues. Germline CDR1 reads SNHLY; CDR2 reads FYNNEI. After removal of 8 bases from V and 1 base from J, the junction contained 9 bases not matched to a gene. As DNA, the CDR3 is TGTGCCAGCGGGGATCAGGGGGCACTTAACTATGGCTACACCTTC. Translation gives CASGDQGALNYGYTF.

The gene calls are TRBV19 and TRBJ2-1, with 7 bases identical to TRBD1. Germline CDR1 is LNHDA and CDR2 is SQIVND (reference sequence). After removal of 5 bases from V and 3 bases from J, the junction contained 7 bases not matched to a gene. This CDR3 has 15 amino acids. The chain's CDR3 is CASSAEGALYNEQFF. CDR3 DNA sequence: TGTGCCAGTAGTGCCGAGGGGGCTCTCTACAATGAGCAGTTCTTC. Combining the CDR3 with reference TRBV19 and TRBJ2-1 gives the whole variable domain DGGITQSPKYLFRKEGQNVTLSCEQNLNHDAMYWYRQDPGQGLRLIYYSQIVNDFQKGDIAEGYSVSREKKESFPLTVTSAQKNPTAFYLCASSAEGALYNEQFFGPGTRLTVL.

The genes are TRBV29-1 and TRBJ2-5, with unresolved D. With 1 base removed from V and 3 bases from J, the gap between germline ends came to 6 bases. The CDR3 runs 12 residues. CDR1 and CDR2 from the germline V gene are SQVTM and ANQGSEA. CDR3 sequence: CSVEGLEETQYF. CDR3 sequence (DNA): TGCAGCGTTGAAGGTCTAGAAGAGACCCAGTACTTC.

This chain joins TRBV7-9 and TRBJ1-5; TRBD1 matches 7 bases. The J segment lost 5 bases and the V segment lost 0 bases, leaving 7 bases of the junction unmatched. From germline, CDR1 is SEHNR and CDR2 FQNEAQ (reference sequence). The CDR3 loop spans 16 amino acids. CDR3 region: CASSLAGDRDYQPQHF. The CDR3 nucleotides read TGTGCCAGCAGCTTAGCGGGGGACAGAGACTATCAGCCCCAGCATTTT.

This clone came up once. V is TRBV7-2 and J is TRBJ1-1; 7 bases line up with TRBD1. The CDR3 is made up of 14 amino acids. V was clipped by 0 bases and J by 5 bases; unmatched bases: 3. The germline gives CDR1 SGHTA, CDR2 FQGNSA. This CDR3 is CASSLADRRTEAFF. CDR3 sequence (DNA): TGTGCCAGCAGCTTAGCGGACAGGAGGACTGAAGCTTTCTTT.